Shown below are 9 T cell receptor beta chains from a single sample sequenced in a study of blood T cell repertoires in COVID-19. TCRdb's table, derived via immunoSEQ multiplex PCR, lists solely in-frame clones and lacks some. The sample lists more than 55,000 clones; about 93% were seen once. Specimen: peripheral blood. Every receptor here comes from a man older than 75 with acute or convalescent COVID-19.

This chain uses TRBV20-1 with TRBJ1-2, with 9 bases matching TRBD1. Unmatched junction bases numbered 4, after V lost 8 bases and J lost 6 bases. Germline loops: CDR1 DFQATT, CDR2 SNEGSKA (reference sequence). The CDR3 covers 11 residues. The CDR3 DNA sequence: TGCAGTTCTGGACAGGGGAATGGCTACACCTTC. Residues: CSSGQGNGYTF.

This clone was counted once. The chain couples TRBV19 to TRBJ2-1; 7 positions match TRBD2. This CDR3 has 14 residues. Losses at the gene ends were 7 bases for V and 7 bases for J; bases not matched to a gene: 10. Germline CDR1 is LNHDA and CDR2 is SQIVND (reference sequence). The CDR3 spells CASNLGLEGNEQFF. In DNA form, the CDR3 reads TGTGCCAGTAACCTAGGACTAGAAGGAAATGAGCAGTTCTTC.

The chain employs TRBV2 and TRBJ2-5; TRBD2 agrees at 7 bases. V dropped 6 bases and J dropped 4; count of bases not matched to a gene: 5. This CDR3 has 13 residues. Per the germline V gene, CDR1 is SNHLY and CDR2 is FYNNEI. Written as DNA, the CDR3 is TGTGCCAGCAGGGCGGGAGCCGGAGAGACCCAGTACTTC. The encoded protein is CASRAGAGETQYF.

V usage is TRBV19 and J usage is TRBJ2-7; D is ambiguous. With 4 bases removed from V and 3 bases from J, the gap between germline ends came to 19 bases. Per germline, CDR1 LNHDA and CDR2 SQIVND (reference sequence). The CDR3 is 16 residues long. CDR3 protein: CASSTPPQASNYEQYF. CDR3 bases: TGTGCCAGTAGTACCCCCCCTCAGGCCTCGAACTACGAGCAGTACTTC.

This rearrangement joins TRBV4-1 to TRBJ1-6; 9 nucleotides align to TRBD1. Germline-derived CDR1 and CDR2 are MGHRA and YSYEKL. V trimming: 4 bases; J trimming: 14 bases; junction bases outside the gene matches: 15. The CDR3 runs to 16 residues. The CDR3 sequence: CASSLTPGQGLGTLHF. The CDR3 DNA follows: TGCGCCAGCAGCCTAACTCCGGGACAGGGCTTAGGTACCCTCCACTTT.

The CDR3 loop is CASRGLTNTGELFF. The CDR3 region has the DNA TGTGCCAGTAGGGGACTTACGAACACCGGGGAGCTGTTTTTT. The rearrangement joins TRBV19 to TRBJ2-2; weak D call: TRBD2 (6 bases). CDR1 LNHDA and CDR2 SQIVND come from the germline V gene (reference sequence). The CDR3 is 14 amino acids. V was shortened by 6 bases and J by 0 bases, with 8 bases between the two germline ends.

The rearrangement links TRBV5-6 to TRBJ2-2; 8 nucleotides line up with TRBD1. The CDR3 covers 16 residues. Looked up from germline, CDR1 is SGHDT and CDR2 is YYEEEE. V was pared by 3 bases and J by 1 base, with 5 bases of the junction left unmatched. The CDR3 nucleotides read TGTGCCAGCAGCTGGACCGGGACAGGGAACACCGGGGAGCTGTTTTTT. Translated: CASSWTGTGNTGELFF.

Only a few counts were recorded for this clone. The rearrangement uses TRBV14 and TRBJ1-2, with D unresolved. CDR1 SGHDN and CDR2 FVKESK come from the germline V gene. Deletions cut 2 bases from V and 8 bases from J, with 18 bases between. The CDR3 is 15 residues long. The DNA for the CDR3 is TGTGCCAGCAGCCAATCGGAGGACCTCTTTGGAGGCTACACCTTC. It yields the protein CASSQSEDLFGGYTF.

This clone appeared once. The chain combines TRBV18 with TRBJ2-3, with 10 positions matching TRBD1. Losses at the gene ends were 2 bases for V and 4 bases for J; bases not matched to a gene: 6. The CDR3 loop spans 16 amino acids. CDR1 KGHSH and CDR2 LQKENI come from the germline V gene. CDR3 sequence (DNA): TGTGCCAGCTCACCAACCGGGACAGGGGTAGCAGATACGCAGTATTTT. Amino acid sequence: CASSPTGTGVADTQYF.